Given below is one TCR beta chain in context. The sample comes from a study of blood T cell repertoires in COVID-19. In the study overall: Acute-phase and convalescent COVID-19 samples originated in the United States, Italy and Spain. Sample material is recorded as cDNA or gDNA derived from T cells, B-cell-depleted T cells, or PBMCs.

Trimming pared 4 bases from V and 1 base from J, leaving 8 bases between. The length of the CDR3 is 15 residues. Germline V gene data show CDR1 as LGHNA and CDR2 as YNFKEQ. Seattle-derived patients entered the study during active infection and were followed longitudinally. Profiling relied on immunoSEQ multiplex PCR, and the TCRdb table lists in-frame clones only, not all of them. The data show more than 300,000 clones, roughly 90% seen once. Sequencing used peripheral blood. The TCR comes from a woman aged 70 to 79 with COVID-19, enrolled during active disease. The chain joins TRBV4-2 to TRBJ2-6; no definite D call. DNA of the CDR3: TGTGCCAGCAGCCCTTATTTATCTGGGGCCAACGTCCTGACTTTC. It specifies CASSPYLSGANVLTF.